The 26 T cell receptor beta chains listed next were all sequenced from one sample in a study of blood T cell repertoires in COVID-19. Libraries were prepared by immunoSEQ multiplex PCR; TCRdb keeps only in-frame clonotypes and omits some of them. The profile shows about 200,000 clones, 88% of them singletons. The specimen sequenced was peripheral blood. These receptors were collected from a man between 18 and 29 years old with active or convalescent COVID-19.

The J gene is TRBJ2-2, the V gene TRBV5-1, with 8 positions matching TRBD1. Trimming took 3 bases from V and 0 from J; bases not matched to a gene: 7. Germline V CDR1 and CDR2: SGHRS, YFSETQ. The CDR3 is 17 amino acids. In nucleotides, the CDR3 is TGCGCCAGCAGCTCGTCAGGGACAGGTTCGAACACCGGGGAGCTGTTTTTT. It codes for CASSSSGTGSNTGELFF.

The sample holds one count of this clone. The chain carries TRBV27 and TRBJ2-1; D may be TRBD2 (6 bases). Trimming took 5 bases from V and 6 from J, leaving 8 bases between them. The CDR3 is 12 residues long. From germline, CDR1 is MNHEY and CDR2 SMNVEV (reference sequence). CDR3 protein: CASSQTSNEQFF. The CDR3 DNA reads as TGTGCCAGCAGTCAGACTAGCAATGAGCAGTTCTTC.

V gene TRBV7-9 combines with J gene TRBJ1-6; D is undetermined. Germline lookup yields CDR1 SEHNR and CDR2 FQNEAQ (reference sequence). This CDR3 comprises 18 residues. V lost 1 base, J lost 7 bases, and 20 bases lay in between. CDR3 in DNA: TGTGCCAGCAGCTTAGGGCCGCCCAGATCAACATGGAATTCACCCCTCCACTTT. This sequence encodes CASSLGPPRSTWNSPLHF. Filled out from reference TRBV7-9 and TRBJ1-6, the complete variable domain reads DTGVSQNPRHKITKRGQNVTFRCDPISEHNRLYWYRQTLGQGPEFLTYFQNEAQLEKSRLLSDRFSAERPKGSFSTLEIQRTEQGDSAMYLCASSLGPPRSTWNSPLHFGNGTRLTVT.

This clone was picked up one time. The chain uses TRBV7-2 and TRBJ1-2, with 7 bases aligning to TRBD1. The CDR3 totals 14 residues. Germline CDR1 SGHTA, CDR2 FQGNSA. V lost 5 bases, J lost 4 bases, and 7 bases stayed unmatched. The CDR3 loop is CASSASSGGYGYTF. In DNA, the CDR3 is TGTGCCAGCAGCGCCAGCTCAGGGGGCTATGGCTACACCTTC.

This chain joins TRBV19 and TRBJ1-2; 8 bases line up with TRBD1. The CDR3 runs 14 residues. V gave up 6 bases and J gave up 0 bases; unmatched junction bases: 3. The V gene's germline CDR1 is LNHDA and CDR2 SQIVND (reference sequence). For the CDR3, the DNA is TGTGCCAGTAGCAGGGGGCAAGCTAACTATGGCTACACCTTC. This translates into CASSRGQANYGYTF.

The rearrangement uses TRBV5-1 and TRBJ1-1; 7 nucleotides match TRBD1. Losses at the gene ends were 3 bases for V and 0 bases for J; bases not matched to a gene: 5. Germline CDR1 SGHRS, CDR2 YFSETQ. CDR3 size: 15 residues. The CDR3 protein is CASSSGTEMNTEAFF. CDR3 nucleotide sequence: TGCGCCAGCAGCTCCGGGACAGAGATGAACACTGAAGCTTTCTTT.

V is TRBV2 and J is TRBJ1-1, with a weak D call TRBD1 (5 bases). This CDR3 comprises 13 residues. Trimming removed 10 bases at V and 3 bases at J, with 15 bases between. The germline CDR1 and CDR2 sequences are SNHLY and FYNNEI. The CDR3 bases are TGTGCCAACAAGTTAAGGACATACACTGAAGCTTTCTTT. Its translation is CANKLRTYTEAFF.

V usage is TRBV5-6 and J usage is TRBJ1-4, with D uncertain. V was shortened by 4 bases and J by 4 bases, with 14 bases between the two germline ends. Per the germline V gene, CDR1 is SGHDT and CDR2 is YYEEEE. This CDR3 region has 15 residues. The CDR3 DNA is TGTGCCAGCAGCCCCCACACTGGAGTTAATGAAAAACTGTTTTTT. It translates to CASSPHTGVNEKLFF.

This clone was seen a few times. The chain combines TRBV19 with TRBJ2-1, with D hard to call. The CDR3 is 14 residues long. Looked up from germline, CDR1 is LNHDA and CDR2 is SQIVND (reference sequence). V was trimmed by 7 bases and J by 5 bases, leaving 15 bases between them. The CDR3 spells CASTSSQTHNEQFF. In DNA form, the CDR3 reads TGTGCCAGTACCTCTAGTCAGACCCACAATGAGCAGTTCTTC.

The rearrangement links TRBV7-3 to TRBJ1-1, with D maybe TRBD1 (5 bases). Germline assignment: CDR1 SGHTA and CDR2 FQGTGA. The CDR3 has 13 residues. V lost 2 bases and J 1 base, leaving 5 bases between the germline ends. DNA of the CDR3: TGTGCCAGCAGCTTACAGGGGAACACTGAAGCTTTCTTT. Encoded protein: CASSLQGNTEAFF.

This clone was recorded only once. V usage is TRBV7-6 and J usage is TRBJ1-3, with D hard to call. V shed 2 bases and J shed 8 bases, with 10 bases lying between them. Germline loops: CDR1 SGHVS, CDR2 FNYEAQ. The CDR3 is made up of 13 amino acids. The CDR3 loop is CASSLSEFDTIYF. CDR3 nucleotide sequence: TGTGCCAGCAGCTTATCGGAGTTTGACACCATATATTTT.

DNA for the CDR3: TGTGCCAGTAGTATTGCGCAGGGGGTGGTAGCAGATACGCAGTATTTT. Translation: CASSIAQGVVADTQYF. The gene calls are TRBV19 and TRBJ2-3; TRBD1 matches 7 bases. The CDR3 is made up of 16 amino acids. The germline V gene has CDR1 LNHDA and CDR2 SQIVND (reference sequence). Germline trimming cut 3 bases from V and 4 bases from J; bases unmatched to any gene: 10.

The chain employs TRBV4-3 and TRBJ2-1, with TRBD2 matching over 12 bases. The CDR3 consists of 17 residues. J lost 2 bases, V lost 0 bases, and 2 bases had no gene match. Per the germline V gene, CDR1 is LGHNA and CDR2 is YSLEER. The CDR3 here is CASSQDLAGGTYNEQFF. CDR3 coding DNA: TGCGCCAGCAGCCAAGATCTAGCGGGAGGGACCTACAATGAGCAGTTCTTC.

Only one count was recorded for this clone. The chain is built from TRBV6-5 and TRBJ1-2; D call uncertain. Trimming cost V 7 bases and J 1 base, with 16 bases left between them. The CDR3 has 15 residues. Germline assignment: CDR1 MNHEY and CDR2 SVGAGI. CDR3 sequence: CASKEEAEFNYGYTF. CDR3 in DNA: TGTGCCAGCAAAGAAGAGGCGGAATTTAACTATGGCTACACCTTC.

The genes are TRBV7-2 and TRBJ2-3, with D uncertain. This CDR3 comprises 14 residues. Trimming pared 2 bases from V and 8 bases from J, leaving 14 bases between. CDR1 and CDR2 (germline): SGHTA, FQGNSA. CDR3 protein: CASSLRRSLGTQYF. The CDR3 DNA reads TGTGCCAGCAGCTTACGGCGGAGCTTGGGTACGCAGTATTTT.

This chain uses TRBV4-2 with TRBJ2-6; 7 positions match TRBD1. This CDR3 contains 18 residues. With 0 bases clipped from V and 2 bases from J, the junction kept 7 bases outside the gene matches. From germline, CDR1 is LGHNA and CDR2 YNFKEQ. The CDR3 is CASSQEAVTGAGANVLTF. For the CDR3, the DNA is TGTGCCAGCAGCCAAGAAGCCGTTACAGGGGCTGGGGCCAACGTCCTGACTTTC.

The rearrangement uses TRBV5-6 and TRBJ1-6, with 8 bases matching TRBD1. The CDR3 is 15 residues long. Germline V gene lookup returns CDR1 SGHDT and CDR2 YYEEEE. Losses at the gene ends were 4 bases for V and 6 bases for J; bases not matched to a gene: 6. This CDR3 is CASSHGQGSNSPLHF. As DNA, the CDR3 is TGTGCCAGCAGCCATGGACAGGGTAGTAATTCACCCCTCCACTTT.

The chain employs TRBV3-1 (or the pseudogene TRBV3-2) and TRBJ2-1, with D hard to call. Germline V CDR1 and CDR2: LGHDT, YNNKEL (reference sequence). Trimming took 0 bases from V and 4 from J, leaving 13 bases between them. This CDR3 region has 16 residues. The CDR3 protein is CASSQDLAGVYNEQFF. The CDR3 DNA is TGTGCCAGCAGCCAAGATTTAGCCGGAGTTTACAATGAGCAGTTCTTC.

The chain is built from TRBV7-2 and TRBJ2-1, with 8 bases lining up with TRBD2. The junction had 12 bases not matched to a gene; V was cut back by 2 bases and J by 9 bases. In germline, CDR1 is SGHTA, CDR2 FQGNSA. The CDR3 has 16 residues. The CDR3 nucleotides read TGTGCCAGCAGCTTAACCGAGGGACTAGTCTCTTCTGAGCAGTTCTTC. Translation gives CASSLTEGLVSSEQFF.

The chain uses TRBV7-2 and TRBJ2-3; the match to TRBD2 covers 8 bases. Trimming at V came to 4 bases and at J to 0 bases, leaving 9 bases not matched to a gene. The CDR3 contains 17 residues. In germline, CDR1 is SGHTA, CDR2 FQGNSA. The CDR3 coding sequence is TGTGCCAGCAGCTCCACGCCTAGCGGGCTGAGCACAGATACGCAGTATTTT. Translating it yields CASSSTPSGLSTDTQYF.

The table lists this clone with many counts. The CDR3 DNA sequence: TGTGCCTGGAGTCGTCAGGGGGCGAAGCATGGCTACACCTTC. Its protein is CAWSRQGAKHGYTF. The chain recombines TRBV30 with TRBJ1-2, with 8 bases aligning to TRBD1. With 2 bases clipped from V and 6 bases from J, the junction kept 8 bases outside the gene matches. Germline CDR1 reads GTSNPN; CDR2 reads SVGIG (reference sequence). There are 14 residues in the CDR3.

The J gene is TRBJ2-6, the V gene TRBV7-2, with TRBD1 as a possible D gene (6 bases). This CDR3 is 15 amino acids long. The V and J ends lost 3 bases and 2 bases respectively, with 8 bases between them. Germline V gives CDR1 SGHTA, CDR2 FQGNSA. The DNA for the CDR3 is TGTGCCAGCAGCTTTTGGACAGCTGGGGCCAACGTCCTGACTTTC. Amino acid sequence: CASSFWTAGANVLTF.

This clone was observed once. V and J are TRBV19 and TRBJ2-1, with 7 nucleotides matching TRBD2. With 7 bases clipped from V and 0 bases from J, the junction kept 6 bases outside the gene matches. Germline V gene lookup returns CDR1 LNHDA and CDR2 SQIVND (reference sequence). The CDR3 loop spans 15 amino acids. The CDR3: CASISAGNSYNEQFF. The CDR3 coding sequence is TGTGCCAGTATTTCAGCGGGAAACTCCTACAATGAGCAGTTCTTC. Using reference TRBV19 and TRBJ2-1 for the parts outside the CDR3, the full variable domain is DGGITQSPKYLFRKEGQNVTLSCEQNLNHDAMYWYRQDPGQGLRLIYYSQIVNDFQKGDIAEGYSVSREKKESFPLTVTSAQKNPTAFYLCASISAGNSYNEQFFGPGTRLTVL.

This chain uses TRBV10-3 with TRBJ1-1, with D maybe TRBD1 (6 bases). The CDR3 length is 15 residues. Germline lookup yields CDR1 ENHRY and CDR2 SYGVKD. Trimming shortened V by 1 base and J by 4 bases, and 13 bases separated the two germline ends. CDR3 sequence: CAISEFRGRGTEAFF. In DNA form, the CDR3 reads TGTGCCATCAGTGAGTTCAGGGGTAGAGGCACTGAAGCTTTCTTT.

This clone is a singleton in its sample. J is TRBJ2-2 and V is TRBV7-9, with a tentative D call TRBD1 (6 bases). This CDR3 comprises 16 residues. V lost 0 bases, J lost 2 bases, and 10 bases lay in between. Germline CDR1 and CDR2: SEHNR and FQNEAQ (reference sequence). CDR3 residues: CASSLAGQTNTGELFF. The CDR3 coding sequence is TGTGCCAGCAGCTTAGCCGGACAGACCAACACCGGGGAGCTGTTTTTT.

The J gene is TRBJ1-2, the V gene TRBV27; TRBD1 is a possible D gene (5 bases). The CDR3 is 12 residues long. The V and J ends lost 6 bases and 4 bases respectively, with 9 bases between them. Germline V lookup: CDR1 MNHEY, CDR2 SMNVEV (reference sequence). The CDR3 DNA sequence: TGTGCCAGCAGCGGGGGGAGCTATGGCTACACCTTC. Translating it yields CASSGGSYGYTF.